This T cell receptor (beta chain) was documented in a study of T cell repertoires in cytomegalovirus infection. About the study: The authors relied on CMV epitopes, both recently identified HLA-C-restricted and well-studied HLA-B-restricted. From public TCR beta signatures came an indication of both CMV infection and matching HLA type. Findings of the study overall: People with CMV and the relevant HLA were identified by cumulative public TCR beta family frequency.

The CDR3 is 16 amino acids. V shed 7 bases and J 6 bases; nucleotides not matched to a gene: 14. Looked up from germline, CDR1 is SGHRS and CDR2 is YFSETQ. Regarding this clonotype: Its antigen remains unidentified.

TCRdb re-derived calls from the reads in MiXCR, one entry per CDR3 protein. The repertoire includes under 95,000 distinct CDR3 sequences, around 49% of them detected once, and 85% to 95% sits in the top ten. The V gene is TRBV5-1, the J gene TRBJ2-1, with 9 bases identical to TRBD2. This sequence was found in a human donor in good health (CMV status not recorded). Some clones in this sample may be carry-over from other donors' samples. This material consisted of CD8+ T cells from cultured PBMCs, taken from culture after CMV antigen stimulation. CDR3 in amino acids: CASGSGSQPLFNEQFF. The DNA for the CDR3 is TGCGCCAGCGGTAGCGGGAGCCAGCCCCTTTTCAATGAGCAGTTCTTC.